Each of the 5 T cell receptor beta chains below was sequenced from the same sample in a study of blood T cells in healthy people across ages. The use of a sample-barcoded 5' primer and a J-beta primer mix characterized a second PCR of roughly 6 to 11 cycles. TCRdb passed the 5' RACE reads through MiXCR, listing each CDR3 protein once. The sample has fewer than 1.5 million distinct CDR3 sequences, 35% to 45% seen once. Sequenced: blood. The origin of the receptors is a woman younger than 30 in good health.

The CDR3 region is CASRVHKTAEAFF. Written as DNA, the CDR3 is TGTGCCAGCAGGGTACATAAAACAGCTGAAGCTTTCTTT. The chain links TRBV6-1 to TRBJ1-1; D uncertain. The germline CDR1 and CDR2 sequences are MNHNS and SASEGT. The CDR3 spans 13 residues. Trimming shortened V by 6 bases and J by 6 bases, and 14 bases separated the two germline ends.

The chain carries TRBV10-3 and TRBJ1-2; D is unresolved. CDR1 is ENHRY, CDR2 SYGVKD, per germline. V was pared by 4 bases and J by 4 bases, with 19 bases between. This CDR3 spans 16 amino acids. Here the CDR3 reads CAISVGTRGSFYGYTF. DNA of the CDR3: TGTGCCATCAGTGTCGGTACGAGAGGGAGTTTCTATGGCTACACCTTC.

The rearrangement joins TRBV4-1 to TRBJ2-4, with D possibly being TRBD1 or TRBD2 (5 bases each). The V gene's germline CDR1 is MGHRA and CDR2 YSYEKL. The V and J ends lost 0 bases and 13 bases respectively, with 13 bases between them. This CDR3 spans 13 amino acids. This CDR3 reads CASSQEVGWGQYF. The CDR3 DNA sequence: TGCGCCAGCAGCCAAGAGGTGGGCTGGGGGCAGTACTTC.

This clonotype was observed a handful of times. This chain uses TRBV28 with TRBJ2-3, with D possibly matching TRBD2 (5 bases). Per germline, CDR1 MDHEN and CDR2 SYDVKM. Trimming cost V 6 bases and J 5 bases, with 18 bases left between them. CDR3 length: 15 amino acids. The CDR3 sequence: CASRLPMGEGDTQYF. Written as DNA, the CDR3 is TGTGCCAGCAGACTACCGATGGGTGAGGGAGATACGCAGTATTTT.

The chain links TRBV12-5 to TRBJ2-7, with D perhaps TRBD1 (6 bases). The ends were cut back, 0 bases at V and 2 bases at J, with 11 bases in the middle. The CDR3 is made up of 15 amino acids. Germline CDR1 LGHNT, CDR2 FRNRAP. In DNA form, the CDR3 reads TGTGCTAGTGGTTTGGTAACAGGGCGGACCTACGAGCAGTACTTC. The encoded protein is CASGLVTGRTYEQYF.